These 32 T cell receptor beta chains came from one sample sequenced in a study of lymphopenia after photon versus proton radiotherapy. This table comes from immunoSEQ multiplex PCR, and its TCRdb copy is limited to in-frame clones, with some not included. The sample includes 160,000 or so clones, roughly nine tenths of them seen just once. Material: peripheral blood, obtained from a patient treated with photon-based radiotherapy. All receptors come from a man between 50 and 59 years old with gastric cancer.

The V and J genes are TRBV7-3 and TRBJ1-1; 10 positions agree with TRBD1. Losses at the gene ends were 2 bases for V and 5 bases for J; bases not matched to a gene: 5. Germline V CDR1 and CDR2: SGHTA, FQGTGA. This CDR3 comprises 15 residues. CDR3 sequence: CASSLVGTGVTEAFF. The CDR3 bases are TGTGCCAGCAGCTTAGTTGGGACAGGGGTAACTGAAGCTTTCTTT. The entire variable domain, with the rest obtained from reference TRBV7-3 and TRBJ1-1, is as follows: GAGVSQTPSNKVTEKGKYVELRCDPISGHTALYWYRQSLGQGPEFLIYFQGTGAADDSGLPNDRFFAVRPEGSVSTLKIQRTERGDSAVYLCASSLVGTGVTEAFFGQGTRLTVV.

This chain connects TRBV18 to TRBJ2-6; D is ambiguous. The germline V and J ends were trimmed by 3 bases and 1 base, with 16 bases remaining between them. CDR1 KGHSH and CDR2 LQKENI come from the germline V gene. The CDR3 is made up of 18 amino acids. The CDR3 DNA follows: TGTGCCAGCTCACCGAGTCAATTTAGGCGTTCTGGGGCCAACGTCCTGACTTTC. It specifies CASSPSQFRRSGANVLTF. Variable domain in full (rest from reference TRBV18 and TRBJ2-6): NAGVMQNPRHLVRRRGQEARLRCSPMKGHSHVYWYRQLPEEGLKFMVYLQKENIIDESGMPKERFSAEFPKEGPSILRIQQVVRGDSAAYFCASSPSQFRRSGANVLTFGAGSRLTVL.

This sequence joins TRBV7-2 and TRBJ2-1; 10 bases agree with TRBD2. Trimming cost V 5 bases and J 7 bases; bases outside gene matches: 8. This CDR3 region has 15 residues. Germline loops: CDR1 SGHTA, CDR2 FQGNSA. The CDR3 loop reads CASSPAGGVVNEQFF. As DNA, the CDR3 is TGTGCCAGCAGCCCAGCGGGAGGGGTGGTGAATGAGCAGTTCTTC.

In regard to this clone: A read error may produce the germline difference seen at one junction end. The chain is built from TRBV2 and TRBJ1-1, with D hard to call. Germline CDR1 reads SNHLY; CDR2 reads FYNNEI. The CDR3 is made up of 13 amino acids. The CDR3 DNA reads as TGTGCCAGCAGCGAAGACGATGGCACTGAAGCTTTCTTT. Translating it yields CASSEDDGTEAFF.

The chain employs TRBV19 and TRBJ1-5; weak D call: TRBD1 (6 bases). Per germline, CDR1 LNHDA and CDR2 SQIVND (reference sequence). Trimming stripped 4 bases from V and 4 bases from J, with 11 bases between. The CDR3 has 14 amino acids. CDR3 sequence: CASSNQQGNQPQHF. In DNA form, the CDR3 reads TGTGCCAGTAGTAACCAACAGGGAAATCAGCCCCAGCATTTT.

The rearrangement links TRBV7-9 to TRBJ1-2; a weak D match, TRBD1 (6 bases). Germline assignment: CDR1 SEHNR and CDR2 FQNEAQ (reference sequence). Trimming removed 4 bases from V and 3 bases from J, with 12 bases in between. This CDR3 has 14 residues. In DNA form, the CDR3 reads TGTGCCAGCAGCTCCCAGGGGATCCACTATGGCTACACCTTC. It encodes CASSSQGIHYGYTF. The complete variable domain, with remaining parts taken from reference TRBV7-9 and TRBJ1-2, reads DTGVSQNPRHKITKRGQNVTFRCDPISEHNRLYWYRQTLGQGPEFLTYFQNEAQLEKSRLLSDRFSAERPKGSFSTLEIQRTEQGDSAMYLCASSSQGIHYGYTFGSGTRLTVV.

As regards this clone: The sample carries other DNA sequences with the same CDR3. This sequence joins TRBV5-1 and TRBJ1-3; D is unresolved. Germline CDR1 SGHRS, CDR2 YFSETQ. There are 14 residues in the CDR3. V lost 0 bases and J 1 base, leaving 5 bases between the germline ends. The CDR3 reads CASSLGGSGNTIYF. The CDR3 bases are TGCGCCAGCAGCTTGGGGGGATCTGGAAACACCATATATTTT.

This clone was observed a single time. The chain joins TRBV18 to TRBJ1-2; TRBD1 matches at 7 bases. Germline values: CDR1 KGHSH, CDR2 LQKENI. This CDR3 region has 13 residues. The J segment lost 2 bases and the V segment lost 3 bases, leaving 0 bases of the junction unmatched. The CDR3 DNA follows: TGTGCCAGCTCACCGGGACAGAACTATGGCTACACCTTC. Protein sequence: CASSPGQNYGYTF.

CDR3 sequence (DNA): TGTGCCTGGGTGCAGAAGTACGAGCAGTACTTC. Translated: CAWVQKYEQYF. The chain recombines TRBV30 with TRBJ2-7; D not resolved. The germline V gene encodes CDR1 GTSNPN and CDR2 SVGIG (reference sequence). This CDR3 has 11 residues. V was shortened by 5 bases and J by 4 bases, with 9 bases between the two germline ends.

V gene TRBV7-2 combines with J gene TRBJ1-1; possible D gene TRBD1, 5 bases. The CDR3 loop spans 13 amino acids. CDR1 and CDR2 (germline): SGHTA, FQGNSA. Trimming shortened V by 0 bases and J by 6 bases, and 8 bases separated the two germline ends. CDR3 loop: CASSLAGVAEAFF. DNA for the CDR3: TGTGCCAGCAGCTTAGCGGGGGTTGCTGAAGCTTTCTTT.

The chain recombines TRBV19 with TRBJ2-1; no definite D call. Per the germline V gene, CDR1 is LNHDA and CDR2 is SQIVND (reference sequence). V was pared by 5 bases and J by 4 bases, with 15 bases between. This CDR3 has 15 residues. The CDR3 protein is CASSAGRRDYNEQFF. The CDR3 DNA is TGTGCCAGTAGTGCCGGACGGCGTGATTACAATGAGCAGTTCTTC.

The chain employs TRBV7-2 and TRBJ2-2; D ambiguous. CDR3 length: 12 residues. Germline V gives CDR1 SGHTA, CDR2 FQGNSA. Trimming cost V 5 bases and J 7 bases, with 8 bases left between them. The CDR3 reads CASSPYIGELFF. The CDR3, as DNA: TGTGCCAGCAGCCCGTACATCGGGGAGCTGTTTTTT.

The rearrangement links TRBV11-2 to TRBJ2-7, with D maybe TRBD1 (7 bases). Germline values: CDR1 SGHAT, CDR2 FQNNGV. With 8 bases removed from V and 7 bases from J, the gap between germline ends came to 21 bases. The CDR3 totals 14 residues. Written as DNA, the CDR3 is TGTGCCAGCGGAAGGGGGGACAGTCGGCGTGAGCAGTACTTC. Encoded protein: CASGRGDSRREQYF.

This rearrangement joins TRBV5-1 to TRBJ2-6, with TRBD1 as a possible D gene (6 bases). The V gene lost 3 bases and the J gene lost 1 base, with 8 bases spanning the gap. Germline V CDR1 and CDR2: SGHRS, YFSETQ. The CDR3 is 15 residues long. Here the CDR3 reads CASSSTGSGANVLTF. CDR3 DNA: TGCGCCAGCAGCTCCACAGGGTCTGGGGCCAACGTCCTGACTTTC.

This rearrangement joins TRBV7-9 to TRBJ1-4, with 7 bases matching TRBD1. Germline V gene data show CDR1 as SEHNR and CDR2 as FQNEAQ (reference sequence). This CDR3 spans 15 amino acids. The ends lost 6 bases at V and 8 bases at J; junction bases unmatched: 12. This CDR3 reads CASSRPTGKKEKLFF. The CDR3 DNA follows: TGTGCCAGCAGTCGACCGACAGGGAAAAAAGAAAAACTGTTTTTT.

The chain carries TRBV5-6 and TRBJ2-3; D not resolved. V was clipped by 1 base and J by 2 bases, with 11 bases between them. In germline, CDR1 is SGHDT, CDR2 YYEEEE. The CDR3 is 15 amino acids. The CDR3, as DNA: TGTGCCAGCAGCTTGATACAGTCCTACACAGATACGCAGTATTTT. Translation gives CASSLIQSYTDTQYF.

A single count supports this clone. The chain carries TRBV28 and TRBJ1-2; 9 nucleotides match TRBD1. V lost 1 base, J lost 3 bases, and 15 bases stayed unmatched. Germline V gene data show CDR1 as MDHEN and CDR2 as SYDVKM. The CDR3 consists of 19 residues. CDR3 amino acids: CASSLLKPGQGLIDYGYTF. The CDR3 DNA sequence: TGTGCCAGCAGTTTATTAAAACCGGGACAGGGCTTAATAGACTATGGCTACACCTTC.

This chain connects TRBV2 to TRBJ2-3; 13 bases are shared with TRBD2. The CDR3 length is 18 residues. Germline CDR1 and CDR2: SNHLY and FYNNEI. V was pared by 5 bases and J by 5 bases, with 13 bases of the junction left unmatched. The CDR3, as DNA: TGTGCCAGCAGTTCAGGTTTAGGACTAGCGGGAGTTAAAGATACGCAGTATTTT. This translates into CASSSGLGLAGVKDTQYF.

V usage is TRBV20-1 and J usage is TRBJ1-2; D remains ambiguous. Germline CDR1 DFQATT, CDR2 SNEGSKA (reference sequence). V was clipped by 1 base and J by 8 bases, with 8 bases between them. This CDR3 has 11 residues. CDR3 amino acids: CSARGSSGYTF. DNA for the CDR3: TGCAGTGCTAGAGGCTCCAGCGGCTACACCTTC.

The chain couples TRBV7-8 to TRBJ1-5; 7 bases fit TRBD1. This CDR3 has 13 amino acids. In germline, CDR1 is SGHVS, CDR2 FQNEAQ. V was clipped by 4 bases and J by 5 bases; unmatched bases: 2. This CDR3 reads CASSWGQYQPQHF. The CDR3 bases are TGTGCCAGCAGCTGGGGACAGTATCAGCCCCAGCATTTT.

The rearrangement links TRBV29-1 to TRBJ1-2; the D is unclear. Germline V gene data show CDR1 as SQVTM and CDR2 as ANQGSEA. CDR3 length: 13 amino acids. V lost 1 base to trimming and J lost 4 bases, with 10 bases between them. In DNA form, the CDR3 reads TGCAGCGTTGAAGGCCTTCACAGCTATGGCTACACCTTC. Translation gives CSVEGLHSYGYTF.

This clone was counted between two and nine times. The rearrangement links TRBV7-9 to TRBJ1-1, with D possibly TRBD1 on 5 matching bases. The CDR3 runs to 15 residues. CDR1 and CDR2 (germline): SEHNR, FQNEAQ (reference sequence). The V gene lost 5 bases and the J gene lost 4 bases, with 17 bases spanning the gap. This CDR3 is CASSPRGGGSTEAFF. The CDR3 DNA sequence: TGTGCCAGCAGCCCACGGGGGGGTGGAAGCACTGAAGCTTTCTTT.

The chain has TRBV5-1 and TRBJ1-4; D perhaps matches TRBD1 (5 bases). The CDR3 is 14 amino acids. V lost 4 bases to trimming and J lost 7 bases, with 14 bases between them. The V gene's germline CDR1 is SGHRS and CDR2 YFSETQ. The CDR3 loop reads CASSTGDASEKLFF. Written as DNA, the CDR3 is TGCGCCAGCAGCACGGGGGACGCGAGTGAAAAACTGTTTTTT.

This sequence joins TRBV5-1 and TRBJ2-2; D remains unclear. The germline gives CDR1 SGHRS, CDR2 YFSETQ. CDR3 length: 14 amino acids. Trimming stripped 0 bases from V and 6 bases from J, with 9 bases between. CDR3 in amino acids: CASSLGSVPGELFF. The CDR3, as DNA: TGCGCCAGCAGCTTGGGTTCGGTGCCCGGGGAGCTGTTTTTT. Together with reference TRBV5-1 and TRBJ2-2, the CDR3 gives the full variable domain: KAGVTQTPRYLIKTRGQQVTLSCSPISGHRSVSWYQQTPGQGLQFLFEYFSETQRNKGNFPGRFSGRQFSNSRSEMNVSTLELGDSALYLCASSLGSVPGELFFGEGSRLTVL.

The chain combines TRBV10-3 with TRBJ1-5, with no clear D. V shed 5 bases and J shed 3 bases, with 8 bases lying between them. The CDR3 loop spans 13 amino acids. Germline V CDR1 and CDR2: ENHRY, SYGVKD. CDR3 DNA sequence: TGTGCCATCAGTCCCGACAACAATCAGCCCCAGCATTTT. Translating it yields CAISPDNNQPQHF.

The V gene is TRBV5-4, the J gene TRBJ2-7, with D possibly matching TRBD2 (5 bases). Per germline, CDR1 SGHNT and CDR2 YYREEE (reference sequence). Trimming took 0 bases from V and 1 from J, leaving 14 bases between them. This CDR3 contains 16 residues. CDR3 DNA sequence: TGTGCCAGCAGCTTGGGACTGAGGGTTGCATCCTACGAGCAGTACTTC. Protein sequence: CASSLGLRVASYEQYF.

The chain combines TRBV7-6 with TRBJ2-1; D remains unclear. CDR3 length: 14 residues. From germline, CDR1 is SGHVS and CDR2 FNYEAQ. V lost 3 bases to trimming and J lost 3 bases, with 9 bases between them. CDR3 nucleotides: TGTGCCAGCAGCTTTGACACAGTCTACAATGAGCAGTTCTTC. This codes for CASSFDTVYNEQFF.

V gene TRBV11-2 combines with J gene TRBJ2-1, with TRBD2 identical over 13 bases. This CDR3 has 15 amino acids. With 4 bases clipped from V and 9 bases from J, the junction kept 6 bases outside the gene matches. Germline V lookup: CDR1 SGHAT, CDR2 FQNNGV. DNA for the CDR3: TGTGCCAGCAGCTACAGGACTAGCGGGAGTCCTGAGCAGTTCTTC. It yields the protein CASSYRTSGSPEQFF.

This chain uses TRBV18 with TRBJ1-1; 7 positions agree with TRBD1. The germline gives CDR1 KGHSH, CDR2 LQKENI. V lost 5 bases to trimming and J lost 1 base; unmatched junction nucleotides: 7. The CDR3 length is 15 residues. The CDR3 sequence is CASSSGQWGNTEAFF. In DNA, the CDR3 is TGTGCCAGCTCATCGGGACAGTGGGGGAACACTGAAGCTTTCTTT.

The chain has TRBV27 and TRBJ2-7; 7 positions agree with TRBD1. V dropped 5 bases and J dropped 3; count of bases not matched to a gene: 1. The CDR3 contains 12 residues. The germline V gene encodes CDR1 MNHEY and CDR2 SMNVEV (reference sequence). As DNA, the CDR3 is TGTGCCAGCAGTAGACAGGGCTACGAGCAGTACTTC. It translates to CASSRQGYEQYF.

This chain connects TRBV5-6 to TRBJ1-1, with D maybe TRBD1 (5 bases). The CDR3 loop spans 13 amino acids. From germline, CDR1 is SGHDT and CDR2 YYEEEE. V was shortened by 3 bases and J by 4 bases, with 10 bases between the two germline ends. The CDR3 is CASSYGQVTEAFF. CDR3 in DNA: TGTGCCAGCAGCTACGGACAAGTCACTGAAGCTTTCTTT.

This clone was observed a few times. V and J are TRBV30 and TRBJ1-5, with TRBD1 as a possible D gene (5 bases). This CDR3 region has 14 residues. V lost 3 bases and J 9 bases, leaving 18 bases between the germline ends. CDR1 and CDR2 (germline): GTSNPN, SVGIG (reference sequence). The CDR3 sequence is CAWRPGDLGRPQHF. The CDR3 DNA reads as TGTGCCTGGAGGCCCGGGGACCTGGGTAGGCCCCAGCATTTT.